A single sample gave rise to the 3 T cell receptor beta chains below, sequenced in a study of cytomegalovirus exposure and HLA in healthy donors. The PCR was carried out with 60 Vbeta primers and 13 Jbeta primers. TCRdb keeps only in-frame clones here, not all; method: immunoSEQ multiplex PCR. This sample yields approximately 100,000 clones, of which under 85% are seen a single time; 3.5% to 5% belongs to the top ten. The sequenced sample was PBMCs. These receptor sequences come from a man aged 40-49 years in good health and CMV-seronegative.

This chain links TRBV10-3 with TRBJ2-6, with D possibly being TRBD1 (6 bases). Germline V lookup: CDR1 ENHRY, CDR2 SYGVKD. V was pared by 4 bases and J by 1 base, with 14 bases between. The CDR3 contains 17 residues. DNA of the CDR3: TGTGCCATCAGTGGGCAGGACAGCCTTTCTGGGGCCAACGTCCTGACTTTC. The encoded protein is CAISGQDSLSGANVLTF.

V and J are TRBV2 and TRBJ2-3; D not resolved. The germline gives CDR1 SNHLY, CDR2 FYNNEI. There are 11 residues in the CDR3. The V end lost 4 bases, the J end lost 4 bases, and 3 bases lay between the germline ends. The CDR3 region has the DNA TGTGCCAGCAGTGTCGCAGATACGCAGTATTTT. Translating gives CASSVADTQYF.

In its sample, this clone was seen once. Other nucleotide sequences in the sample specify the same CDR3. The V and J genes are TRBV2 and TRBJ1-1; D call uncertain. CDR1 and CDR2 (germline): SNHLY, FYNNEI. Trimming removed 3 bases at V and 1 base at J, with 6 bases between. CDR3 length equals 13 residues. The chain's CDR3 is CASSDRGNTEAFF. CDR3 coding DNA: TGTGCCAGCAGTGATAGAGGGAACACTGAAGCTTTCTTT.